This T cell receptor (beta chain) was captured in a study of cytomegalovirus exposure and HLA in healthy donors. TCRdb keeps only in-frame clones here, not all; method: immunoSEQ multiplex PCR. Here the sample spans under 250,000 clones, about 93% being singletons. Per the germline V gene, CDR1 is MNHEY and CDR2 is SVGAGI. Trimming pared 10 bases from V and 0 bases from J, leaving 10 bases between. CDR3 length equals 13 residues. Comment on this clone: No antigen is known for it.

Study-level results: There were some public TCRs occurring in many donors, but most TCR sequences were rare. The authors listed 164 TCR beta chains as cytomegalovirus-associated.

The donors were members of the validation cohort, which comprised 90 to 150 subjects and was separate from the first cohort of 730 or so subjects. The material sequenced was PBMCs. This receptor was identified in a woman younger than 35 in good health and CMV-seronegative. V usage is TRBV6-5 and J usage is TRBJ1-3, with D unresolved. The CDR3: CATGYSSGNTIYF. The CDR3 nucleotides read TGTGCCACTGGGTACAGCTCTGGAAACACCATATATTTT.